This TCR beta chain was profiled in a study of cytomegalovirus exposure and HLA in healthy donors. Study results and caveats: In vitro work confirmed that a few CMV-associated chains recognize CMV antigens. Listed as cytomegalovirus-associated were roughly 180 TCR beta chains. Reported performance of the classifier showed diagnosis of cytomegalovirus status with high specificity and sensitivity.

TCRdb's table, derived via immunoSEQ multiplex PCR, lists solely in-frame clones and lacks some. Here the sample spans 130,000 to 150,000 clones, around 90% being singletons. The donors were members of the roughly 130-subject validation cohort (separate from the approximately 730-subject first cohort). Comment on this clone: Its target is unknown.

The sample was PBMCs. This receptor was obtained from a woman between 25 and 40 years old in good health and CMV-seropositive.

The CDR3 DNA is TGTGCCAGCAGTTTAAGGGCGCCAGGGGGCATGGGGCAGTACTTC. The encoded protein is CASSLRAPGGMGQYF. V and J are TRBV28 and TRBJ2-7; 8 nucleotides line up with TRBD1. CDR3 length: 15 residues. CDR1 and CDR2 from the germline V gene are MDHEN and SYDVKM. V was clipped by 2 bases and J by 9 bases; unmatched bases: 12.